The T cell receptor (beta chain) described here comes from a study of cytomegalovirus exposure and HLA in healthy donors. Overall study results and limits: In vitro confirmation showed three CMV-associated chains to be CMV antigen specific.

Investigators did not record CMV serostatus for this donor. As for this clone: The antigen is undetermined.

PCR amplification relied on 60 Vbeta primers (plus 13 Jbeta primers). Source study methods: A follow-up analysis tallied approximately 85 million unique TCR beta chains, roughly 9.9 million shared. Measured with immunoSEQ multiplex PCR; TCRdb has only the in-frame clones, and not every one. V and J calls and clone size are given by that table; D and trimming were obtained from the DNA. This table has some 130,000 clones, around 63% appearing once. The TCR sequence derives from a human donor in good health. The sequenced sample consisted of PBMCs.

The CDR3 nucleotides are TGTGCCAGCAGCCTGAGGACAGGGGGCGCGGTAATACGCGGGGAGCTGTTTTTT. Translating it yields CASSLRTGGAVIRGELFF. The chain carries TRBV11-2 and TRBJ2-2; the match to TRBD1 covers 11 bases. The trim removed 5 bases at V and 7 bases at J, leaving 15 bases unmatched. Per the germline V gene, CDR1 is SGHAT and CDR2 is FQNNGV. This CDR3 is built from 18 residues.